What follows is one T cell receptor beta chain and its context. No antigen is known for it. Per-base qualities were not stored, and no clone one base away is much larger. From its cysteine to its phenylalanine, the CDR3 spans 13 amino acids. Only the CDR3 DNA is retained, 39 bases long and in frame from the first base. V drops 5 bases and J drops 7 bases, leaving 14 bases in between. The entry originates in a study of metastatic and nonmetastatic thyroid tumors (dated by TCRdb to between 2020 and 2021). Turning to the overall study: Repertoires from peripheral blood and from tumor or nodule tissue samples of malignant and benign thyroid patients were compared. What the authors observed across the whole study: In both blood and tumor samples, TCR beta diversity was reported to be significantly higher in malignant tumors than in benign nodules.

The receptor library was made with PCR. The instrument given in TCRdb is Illumina HiSeq 4000. High-throughput sequencing was used to profile the CDR3 region of the TCR beta-chain in every patient. In the source study's methods: Drawing on CDR3 differences between clinicopathological groups, the researchers built a classifier meant to tell apart patients with distant-metastatic papillary thyroid cancer. Repertoire diversity was assessed with the Shannon index, and tumor-blood repertoire similarity with the Morisita-Horn index. The public sequencing data were trimmed at Q25 with fastp and processed into clonotypes with MiXCR by TCRdb, which kept only in-frame beta chains. TCRdb, rather than the study authors, made the V and J calls. This sample lists 10,000 to 15,000 clones; about 27% were detected once. The top ten hold around a sixth of the sample. None of the patients had been given any treatment before thyroid surgery. Using T-cell receptor beta sequencing, the researchers looked back retrospectively at clinical samples from patients, gathered between about 2012 and 2018.

The rearrangement joined TRBV12-3 or TRBV12-4 to TRBJ1-1; the D segment cannot be called with confidence. The sequence was obtained from a female donor with papillary thyroid cancer or a benign thyroid nodule (not recorded which). Some clones in this sample may be carry-over from other donors' samples. Sequencing input: tumor tissue. CDR3 loop: CASSRGAAGEAFF. The DNA reads as follows: TGTGCCAGCAGTCGAGGAGCGGCGGGTGAAGCTTTCTTT.